This TCR beta chain was sequenced during a study of T cell responses to AZD1222 COVID-19 vaccine. This CDR3 is built from 14 residues. CDR1 and CDR2 from the germline V gene are DFQATT and SNEGSKA (reference sequence). Germline trimming cut 3 bases from V and 5 bases from J; bases unmatched to any gene: 6. The table came from immunoSEQ multiplex PCR; TCRdb's copy has only in-frame clones and leaves some out. The sample lists 130,000 to 150,000 clones; about 93% were seen once. The starting material was peripheral blood, obtained on day 0 of AZD1222 vaccination. This sequence originates from an adult in good health. This chain joins TRBV20-1 and TRBJ2-1; 8 bases align to TRBD2. The CDR3, as DNA: TGCAGTGCTAGTACGGGAGGGCCCAACAATGAGCAGTTCTTC. The encoded protein is CSASTGGPNNEQFF.